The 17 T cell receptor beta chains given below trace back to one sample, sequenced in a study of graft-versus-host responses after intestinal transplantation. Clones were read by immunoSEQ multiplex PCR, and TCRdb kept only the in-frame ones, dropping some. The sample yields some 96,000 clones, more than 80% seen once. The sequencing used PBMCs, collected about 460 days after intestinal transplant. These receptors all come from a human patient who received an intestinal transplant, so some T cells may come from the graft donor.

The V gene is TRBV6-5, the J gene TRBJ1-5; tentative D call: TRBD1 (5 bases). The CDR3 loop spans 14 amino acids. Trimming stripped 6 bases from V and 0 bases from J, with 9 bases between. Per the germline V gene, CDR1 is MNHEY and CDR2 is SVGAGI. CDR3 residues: CASSQGLSNQPQHF. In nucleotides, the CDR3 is TGTGCCAGCAGCCAGGGCCTTAGCAATCAGCCCCAGCATTTT.

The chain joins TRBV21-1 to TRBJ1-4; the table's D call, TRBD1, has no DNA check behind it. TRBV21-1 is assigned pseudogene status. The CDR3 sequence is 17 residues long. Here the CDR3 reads CASSTPPGQGAGEKLFF. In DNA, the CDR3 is TGTGCCAGCAGCACCCCCCCGGGACAGGGGGCAGGGGAAAAACTGTTTTTT.

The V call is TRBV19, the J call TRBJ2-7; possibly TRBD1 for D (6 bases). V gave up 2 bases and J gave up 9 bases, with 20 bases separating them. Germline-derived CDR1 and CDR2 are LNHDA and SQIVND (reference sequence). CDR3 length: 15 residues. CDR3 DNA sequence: TGTGCCAGTAGTATAACTGCCAGGGGAGACGAGGGGCAGTACTTC. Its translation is CASSITARGDEGQYF.

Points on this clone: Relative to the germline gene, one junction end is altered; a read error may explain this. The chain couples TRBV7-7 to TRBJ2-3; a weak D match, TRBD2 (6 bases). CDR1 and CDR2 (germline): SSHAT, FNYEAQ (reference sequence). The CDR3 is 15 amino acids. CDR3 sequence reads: CASSLVGGAGDTQYF. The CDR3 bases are TGTGCTAGCAGCTTAGTAGGTGGAGCGGGAGATACGCAGTATTTT. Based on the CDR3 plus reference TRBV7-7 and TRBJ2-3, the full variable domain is GAGVSQSPRYKVTKRGQDVTLRCDPISSHATLYWYQQALGQGPEFLTYFNYEAQPDKSGLPSDRFSAERPEGSISTLTIQRTEQRDSAMYRCASSLVGGAGDTQYFGPGTRLTVL.

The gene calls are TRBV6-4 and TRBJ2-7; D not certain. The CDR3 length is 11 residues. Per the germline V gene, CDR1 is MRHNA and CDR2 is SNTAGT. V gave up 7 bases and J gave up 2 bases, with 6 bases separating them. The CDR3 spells CASKSPYEQYF. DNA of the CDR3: TGTGCCAGCAAGTCCCCCTACGAGCAGTACTTC.

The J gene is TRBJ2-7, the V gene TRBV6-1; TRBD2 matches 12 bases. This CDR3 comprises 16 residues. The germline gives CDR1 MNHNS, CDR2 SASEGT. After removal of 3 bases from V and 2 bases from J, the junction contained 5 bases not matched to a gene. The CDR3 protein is CASSDPSSGGAYEQYF. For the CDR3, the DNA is TGTGCCAGCAGTGACCCTTCTAGCGGGGGGGCCTACGAGCAGTACTTC.

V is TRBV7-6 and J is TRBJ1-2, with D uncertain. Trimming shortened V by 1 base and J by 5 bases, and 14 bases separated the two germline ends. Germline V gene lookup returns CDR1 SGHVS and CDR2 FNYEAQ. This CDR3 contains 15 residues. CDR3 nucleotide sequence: TGTGCCAGCAGCTTAGGGGTCGGGCCAGCATATGGCTACACCTTC. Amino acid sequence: CASSLGVGPAYGYTF.

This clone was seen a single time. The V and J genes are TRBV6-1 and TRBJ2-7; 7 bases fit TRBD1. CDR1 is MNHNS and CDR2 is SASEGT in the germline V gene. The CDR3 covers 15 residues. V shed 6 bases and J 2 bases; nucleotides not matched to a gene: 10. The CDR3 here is CASREGAPSTYEQYF. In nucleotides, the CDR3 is TGTGCCAGCAGAGAGGGGGCGCCCTCAACCTACGAGCAGTACTTC.

CDR3 sequence reads: CAIGQGGYTF. CDR3 bases: TGTGCCATCGGACAGGGGGGCTACACCTTC. The chain uses TRBV10-3 and TRBJ1-2, with 9 bases matching TRBD1. The CDR3 loop spans 10 amino acids. CDR1 is ENHRY, CDR2 SYGVKD, per germline. Trimming at V came to 8 bases and at J to 8 bases, leaving 0 bases not matched to a gene.

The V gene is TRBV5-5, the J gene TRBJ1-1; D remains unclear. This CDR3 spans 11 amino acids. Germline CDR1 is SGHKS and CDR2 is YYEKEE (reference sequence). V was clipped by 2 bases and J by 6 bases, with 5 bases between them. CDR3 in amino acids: CASSLVAEAFF. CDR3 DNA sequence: TGTGCCAGCAGCTTAGTCGCTGAAGCTTTCTTT. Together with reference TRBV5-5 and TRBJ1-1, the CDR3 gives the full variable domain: DAGVTQSPTHLIKTRGQQVTLRCSPISGHKSVSWYQQVLGQGPQFIFQYYEKEERGRGNFPDRFSARQFPNYSSELNVNALLLGDSALYLCASSLVAEAFFGQGTRLTVV.

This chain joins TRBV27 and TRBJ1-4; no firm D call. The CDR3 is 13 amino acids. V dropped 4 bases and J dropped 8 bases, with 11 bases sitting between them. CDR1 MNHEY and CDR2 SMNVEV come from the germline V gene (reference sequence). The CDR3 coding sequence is TGTGCCAGCAGTTCCACCGGGCCCGAAAAACTGTTTTTT. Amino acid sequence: CASSSTGPEKLFF.

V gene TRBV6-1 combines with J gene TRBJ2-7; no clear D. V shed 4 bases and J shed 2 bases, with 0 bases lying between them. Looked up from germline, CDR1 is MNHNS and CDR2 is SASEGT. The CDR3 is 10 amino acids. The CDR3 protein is CASSAYEQYF. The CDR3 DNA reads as TGTGCCAGCAGTGCCTACGAGCAGTACTTC.

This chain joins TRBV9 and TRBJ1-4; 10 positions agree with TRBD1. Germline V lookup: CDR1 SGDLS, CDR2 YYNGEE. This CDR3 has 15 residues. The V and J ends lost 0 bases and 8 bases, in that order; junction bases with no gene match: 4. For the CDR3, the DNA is TGTGCCAGCAGCGTAGATGGGACAGGGGTCGAAAAACTGTTTTTT. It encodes CASSVDGTGVEKLFF.

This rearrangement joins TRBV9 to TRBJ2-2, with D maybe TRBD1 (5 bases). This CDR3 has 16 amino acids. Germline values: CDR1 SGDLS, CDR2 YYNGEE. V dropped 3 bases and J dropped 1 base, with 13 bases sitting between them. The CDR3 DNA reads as TGTGCCAGCAGCGATTTGGGAACAGGGAACACCGGGGAGCTGTTTTTT. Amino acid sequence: CASSDLGTGNTGELFF.

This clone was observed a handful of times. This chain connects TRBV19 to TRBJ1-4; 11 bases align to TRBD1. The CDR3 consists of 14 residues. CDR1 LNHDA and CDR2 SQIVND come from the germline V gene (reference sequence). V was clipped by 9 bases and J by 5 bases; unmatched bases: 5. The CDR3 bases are TGTGCCAGGGACGGGACAGGGGGAAATGAAAAACTGTTTTTT. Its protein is CARDGTGGNEKLFF.

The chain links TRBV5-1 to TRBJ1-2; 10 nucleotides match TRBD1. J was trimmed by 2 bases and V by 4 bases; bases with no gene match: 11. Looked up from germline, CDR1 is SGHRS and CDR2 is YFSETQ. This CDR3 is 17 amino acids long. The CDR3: CASSPTTGGQGNYGYTF. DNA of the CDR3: TGCGCCAGCAGCCCCACGACCGGGGGACAGGGGAACTATGGCTACACCTTC.

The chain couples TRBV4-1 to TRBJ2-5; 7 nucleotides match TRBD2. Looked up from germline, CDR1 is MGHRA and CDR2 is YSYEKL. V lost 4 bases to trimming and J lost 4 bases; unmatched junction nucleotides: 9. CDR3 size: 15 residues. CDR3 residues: CASSLGGNGGETQYF. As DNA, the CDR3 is TGCGCCAGCAGCCTCGGGGGGAATGGGGGAGAGACCCAGTACTTC.